What follows describes a single T cell receptor beta chain. The antigen remains unidentified. Time point noted: time of PML onset. Between about 16 and 60 months of natalizumab therapy passed before PML developed in these natalizumab-treated patients. T3 blood samples were collected at the time of PML onset. In germline, CDR1 is SGHAT, CDR2 FQNNGV. The CDR3 has 13 residues. V lost 8 bases to trimming and J lost 7 bases, with 15 bases between them. This sample is drawn from a study of multiple sclerosis patients with progressive multifocal leukoencephalopathy. Study outcomes and limitations: Before and during natalizumab, the clones expanded at PML already existed. Most PML patients had lower entropy, suggesting less diverse TRB repertoires.

The table came from immunoSEQ multiplex PCR; TCRdb's copy has only in-frame clones and leaves some out. The sample lists about 33,000 clones, more than 85% occurring once. This sequence was found in a human donor with progressive multifocal leukoencephalopathy. Source: PBMCs, taken from a patient treated with natalizumab. The genes are TRBV11-2 and TRBJ1-5, with TRBD1 as a possible D gene (5 bases). CDR3 nucleotides: TGTGCCAGCGGGGGGGGACCGGGGCAGCCCCAGCATTTT. As protein: CASGGGPGQPQHF.